These T cell receptor beta chains were read from a single sample in a study of T cells in Graves' hyperthyroidism and ophthalmopathy. TCRdb re-called the multiplex PCR reads through MiXCR, storing one row per CDR3 protein. This table holds some 550,000 distinct CDR3 sequences, less than 25% found once. Sequenced material: blood. The source of these receptors is a young man with Graves' hyperthyroidism. CDR3s include the opening cysteine and the closing phenylalanine or tryptophan. Fields, in order: V gene, clone size, CDR3 length, J gene, D gene, CDR3 DNA, CDR3 protein. A D gene is named only where the DNA matches it firmly. Rows may omit the clone size; those that give it use once, few, many or a size class.

V: TRBV7-2; size: many; length: 15; J: TRBJ2-7; D: TRBD1; DNA: TGTGCCAGCAGCTTTGAGGGGGCCAGGGCCCACGAGCAGTACTTC; CDR3: CASSFEGARAHEQYF
V: TRBV6-2/TRBV6-3; size: -; length: 20; J: TRBJ2-2; D: -; DNA: TGTGCCAGCAGTAACCCTCCTGATGGGGGACACCCTACGAACACCGGGGAGCTGTTTTTT; CDR3: CASSNPPDGGHPTNTGELFF
V: TRBV20-1; size: few; length: 15; J: TRBJ1-1; D: TRBD1; DNA: TGCAGTGCTGACCCGGGACAGGGGATGAACACTGAAGCTTTCTTT; CDR3: CSADPGQGMNTEAFF
V: TRBV12-3/TRBV12-4; size: once; length: 15; J: TRBJ1-5; D: -; DNA: TGTGCCAGCAGACAAATGACAGCCGCCAATCAGCCCCAGCATTTT; CDR3: CASRQMTAANQPQHF
V: TRBV20-1; size: -; length: 13; J: TRBJ2-7; D: -; DNA: TGCAGTGCTAGAGCGGGAGTTTCCTACGAGCAGTACTTC; CDR3: CSARAGVSYEQYF
V: TRBV20-1; size: many; length: 14; J: TRBJ2-7; D: -; DNA: TGCAGTGCTACCGGAATTAAGGGAACCTACGAGCAGTACTTC; CDR3: CSATGIKGTYEQYF
V: TRBV10-3; size: many; length: 12; J: TRBJ1-1; D: -; DNA: TGTGCCATCACGGATGGCGGCACTGAAGCTTTCTTT; CDR3: CAITDGGTEAFF
V: TRBV28; size: many; length: 14; J: TRBJ2-7; D: -; DNA: TGTGCCAGCTCCTCCGGCCAGGAGGACTACGAGCAGTACTTC; CDR3: CASSSGQEDYEQYF
V: TRBV4-1; size: few; length: 17; J: TRBJ2-3; D: -; DNA: TGCGCCAGCAGCAAGAAAGGGGAACGGCCCGGCCCAGATACGCAGTATTTT; CDR3: CASSKKGERPGPDTQYF
V: TRBV6-1; size: -; length: 12; J: TRBJ2-5; D: -; DNA: TGTGCCAGCAGTATAGCGTCGGAGACCCAGTACTTC; CDR3: CASSIASETQYF
V: TRBV12-3/TRBV12-4; size: once; length: 14; J: TRBJ1-2; D: -; DNA: TGTGCCAGCAGTGCCCTTGGGGGCTACTATGGCTACACCTTC; CDR3: CASSALGGYYGYTF
V: TRBV12-5; size: many; length: 14; J: TRBJ1-5; D: TRBD1; DNA: TGTGCTAGTGGATCCGGACAGGGGAGTCAGCCCCAGCATTTT; CDR3: CASGSGQGSQPQHF
V: TRBV13; size: many; length: 14; J: TRBJ1-1; D: -; DNA: TGTGCCAGCAGCTCCGCGGGTGGGGGCACTGAAGCTTTCTTT; CDR3: CASSSAGGGTEAFF
V: TRBV2; size: many; length: 17; J: TRBJ1-1; D: -; DNA: TGTGCCAGCAGTGATCCCCGGCAGGGCCTTATGAACACTGAAGCTTTCTTT; CDR3: CASSDPRQGLMNTEAFF
V: TRBV7-8; size: few; length: 14; J: TRBJ2-2; D: -; DNA: TGTGCCAGCAGCTTATGGGGGTCCACCGGGGAGCTGTTTTTT; CDR3: CASSLWGSTGELFF
V: TRBV20-1; size: many; length: 13; J: TRBJ1-1; D: TRBD1; DNA: TGCAGTGCTGAAGGGACAGGGGGCACTGAAGCTTTCTTT; CDR3: CSAEGTGGTEAFF
V: TRBV7-2; size: -; length: 18; J: TRBJ1-1; D: -; DNA: TGTGCCAGCAGCTTAGCGGGGCAGGGCCAAAGGTGGAACACTGAAGCTTTCTTT; CDR3: CASSLAGQGQRWNTEAFF
V: TRBV7-8; size: -; length: 15; J: TRBJ2-5; D: TRBD2; DNA: TGTGCCAGCAGCTTAGAATTGGGGGGGAGGGAGACCCAGTACTTC; CDR3: CASSLELGGRETQYF
V: TRBV29-1; size: few; length: 15; J: TRBJ1-2; D: TRBD1; DNA: TGCAGCGTTGAGGGGGGGACAGGGCGAGGGTATGGCTACACCTTC; CDR3: CSVEGGTGRGYGYTF
V: TRBV5-1; size: -; length: 15; J: TRBJ2-7; D: -; DNA: TGCGCCAGCAGCTTGGTTGCGGGGAGCGCCTACGAGCAGTACTTC; CDR3: CASSLVAGSAYEQYF
V: TRBV10-2; size: many; length: 14; J: TRBJ2-5; D: -; DNA: TGCGCCAGCAGTGAGTCAGGGTTCGGGATGACCCAGTACTTC; CDR3: CASSESGFGMTQYF
V: TRBV27; size: many; length: 14; J: TRBJ1-2; D: TRBD1; DNA: TGTGCCAGCAGTTTACAGGGGGCCCCCTATGGCTACACCTTC; CDR3: CASSLQGAPYGYTF
V: TRBV12-3/TRBV12-4; size: many; length: 14; J: TRBJ1-3; D: -; DNA: TGTGCCAGCAGCCGGGAGATCCCTGGAAACACCATATATTTT; CDR3: CASSREIPGNTIYF
V: TRBV6-1; size: -; length: 15; J: TRBJ2-5; D: TRBD1; DNA: TGTGCCAGCACCGGACAGGGGGCGCTTATGAAGACCCAGTACTTC; CDR3: CASTGQGALMKTQYF
V: TRBV19; size: many; length: 16; J: TRBJ1-5; D: TRBD1; DNA: TGTGCCAGTAGTCCCGGGGACAGGGGGCGCGGGCAGCCCCAGCATTTT; CDR3: CASSPGDRGRGQPQHF
V: TRBV30; size: -; length: 13; J: TRBJ2-4; D: TRBD1; DNA: TGTGCCTGGAGTGTGGGACAGGGAGACATTCAGTACTTC; CDR3: CAWSVGQGDIQYF
V: TRBV6-1; size: many; length: 14; J: TRBJ2-5; D: -; DNA: TGTGCCAGCAGTGAAACCCATGGATGGAAGACCCAGTACTTC; CDR3: CASSETHGWKTQYF
V: TRBV7-7; size: -; length: 15; J: TRBJ2-7; D: TRBD2; DNA: TGTGCTAGCAGCTCAGAAGCGGGAGGGCCCTACGAGCAGTACTTC; CDR3: CASSSEAGGPYEQYF
V: TRBV20-1; size: many; length: 13; J: TRBJ2-7; D: -; DNA: TGCAGTGCAGCGAGTTCGAGCTCCTACGAGCAGTACTTC; CDR3: CSAASSSSYEQYF
V: TRBV2; size: many; length: 14; J: TRBJ2-7; D: TRBD1; DNA: TGTGCCAGCGGGGGGACAGGGAGTTCCTACGAGCAGTACTTC; CDR3: CASGGTGSSYEQYF
V: TRBV11-2; size: many; length: 13; J: TRBJ2-7; D: -; DNA: TGTGCCAGCAGCTTATTTCCAGAAAGCGAGCAGTACTTC; CDR3: CASSLFPESEQYF
V: TRBV10-3; size: few; length: 13; J: TRBJ2-7; D: -; DNA: TGTGCCATCAGTGAGTCGTTGAGCTACGAGCAGTACTTC; CDR3: CAISESLSYEQYF
V: TRBV6-5; size: many; length: 14; J: TRBJ1-1; D: -; DNA: TGTGCCAGCAGTTACTCAGGGACTCACACTGAAGCTTTCTTT; CDR3: CASSYSGTHTEAFF
V: TRBV13; size: -; length: 13; J: TRBJ2-7; D: -; DNA: TGTGCCAGCAGCTTAGGCCTTACCTACGAGCTGTACTTC; CDR3: CASSLGLTYELYF
V: TRBV7-9; size: many; length: 14; J: TRBJ2-5; D: TRBD2; DNA: TGTGCCAGCACTAGCGGGGGGGCGCGGGAGACCCAGTACTTC; CDR3: CASTSGGARETQYF
V: TRBV30; size: -; length: 14; J: TRBJ1-1; D: -; DNA: TGTGCCTGGAGTGTATTGGGAGAGAACACTGAAGCTTTCTTT; CDR3: CAWSVLGENTEAFF
V: TRBV27; size: -; length: 11; J: TRBJ1-1; D: TRBD1; DNA: TGTGCCACATGGGACAGGGGCGAAGCTTTCTTT; CDR3: CATWDRGEAFF
V: TRBV27; size: many; length: 14; J: TRBJ2-7; D: -; DNA: TGTGCCAGCAGATCTACAGGTGTTCCCTACGAGCAGTACTTC; CDR3: CASRSTGVPYEQYF
V: TRBV12-3/TRBV12-4; size: -; length: 10; J: TRBJ2-7; D: TRBD1; DNA: TGTGCCAGTGGGACAGGGGAGCAGTACTTC; CDR3: CASGTGEQYF
V: TRBV6-1; size: -; length: 17; J: TRBJ2-5; D: -; DNA: TGTGCCAGCAGTGAATCCCAAACCTCAGGGCTATATCCCAGCCAGTACTTC; CDR3: CASSESQTSGLYPSQYF
V: TRBV11-2; size: few; length: 14; J: TRBJ2-7; D: -; DNA: TGTGCCAGCAGCTTAGATCGGTCCCTTTACGAGCAGTACTTC; CDR3: CASSLDRSLYEQYF
V: TRBV12-3/TRBV12-4; size: many; length: 13; J: TRBJ2-5; D: -; DNA: TGTGCCAGCGCTATCTGGGGGGCAGAGACCCAGTACTTC; CDR3: CASAIWGAETQYF